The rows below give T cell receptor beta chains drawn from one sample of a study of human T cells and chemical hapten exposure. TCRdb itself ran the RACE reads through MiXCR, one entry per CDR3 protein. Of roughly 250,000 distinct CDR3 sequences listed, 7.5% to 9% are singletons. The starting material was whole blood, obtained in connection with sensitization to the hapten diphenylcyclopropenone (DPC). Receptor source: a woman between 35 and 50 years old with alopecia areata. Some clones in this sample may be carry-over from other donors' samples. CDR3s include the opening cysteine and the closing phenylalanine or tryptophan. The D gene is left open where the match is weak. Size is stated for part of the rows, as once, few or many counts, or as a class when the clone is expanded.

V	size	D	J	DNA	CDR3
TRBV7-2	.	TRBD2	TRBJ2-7	TGTGCCAGCAGCTCTAGTACTAGCGGGGTCTCCTACGAGCAGTACTTC	CASSSSTSGVSYEQYF
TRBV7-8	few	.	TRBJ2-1	TGTGCCAGCAGCTTAGCCGAGTGGTCAAAGTTCTTC	CASSLAEWSKFF
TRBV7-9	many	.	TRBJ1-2	TGTGCCAGCAGCTCGGGCAGCTGGTATGGCTACACCTTC	CASSSGSWYGYTF
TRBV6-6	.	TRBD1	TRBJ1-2	TGTGCCAGCAGTACCCAGGGGGCCGCCTATGGCTACACCTTC	CASSTQGAAYGYTF
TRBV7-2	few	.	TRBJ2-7	TGTGCCAGCAGCTTATGGGCGGGTCCCTACGAGCAGTACTTC	CASSLWAGPYEQYF
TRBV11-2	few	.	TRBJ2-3	TGTGCCAGCAGCTTAGAGGGCAGCACAGATACGCAGTATTTT	CASSLEGSTDTQYF
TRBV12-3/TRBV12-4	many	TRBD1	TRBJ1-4	TGTGCCAGCAGCACAGGGGCAGGGGGCGCGCCTGAAAAACTGTTTTTT	CASSTGAGGAPEKLFF
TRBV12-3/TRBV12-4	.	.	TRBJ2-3	TGTGCCAGCAGTCCCCTCTCCGATGGTGGCACAGATACGCAGTATTTT	CASSPLSDGGTDTQYF
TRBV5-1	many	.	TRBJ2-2	TGCGCCAGCAGAATCGGGGGCCCGGCGAACACCGGGGAGCTGTTTTTT	CASRIGGPANTGELFF
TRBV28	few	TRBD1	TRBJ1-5	TGTGCCAGCAGTTCCCCGACAGGGACTAGCAATCAGCCCCAGCATTTT	CASSSPTGTSNQPQHF
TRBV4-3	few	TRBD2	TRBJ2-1	TGCGCCAGCAGCCAAGATAGGGCGGGAGCCTACAATGAGCAGTTCTTC	CASSQDRAGAYNEQFF
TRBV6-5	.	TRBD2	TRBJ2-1	TGTGCCAGCAGTTACTCGCCTAGCGGGGGATTTTATGAGCAGTTCTTC	CASSYSPSGGFYEQFF
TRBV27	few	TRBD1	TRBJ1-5	TGTGCCAGCATTCCCATGTGGACAGGGGGCGGGCAGCCCCAGCATTTT	CASIPMWTGGGQPQHF
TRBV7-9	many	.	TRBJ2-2	TGTGCCAGCAGCTTAAGGGTGTCGAACACCGGGGAGCTGTTTTTT	CASSLRVSNTGELFF
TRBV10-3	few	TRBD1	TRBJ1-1	TGTGCCATCAGTGAGTTTTCAGGGGGCGGAACTGAAGCTTTCTTT	CAISEFSGGGTEAFF
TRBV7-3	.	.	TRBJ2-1	TGTGCCAGCAGCCCCGTGAACCTCAACTACAATGAGCAGTTCTTC	CASSPVNLNYNEQFF
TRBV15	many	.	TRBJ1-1	TGTGCCACCAGCCGTGGCGTCACTGAAGCTTTCTTT	CATSRGVTEAFF
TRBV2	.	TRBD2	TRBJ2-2	TGTGCCAGCAGTGAAGTGGCGGGAGGCACCGGGGAGCTGTTTTTT	CASSEVAGGTGELFF
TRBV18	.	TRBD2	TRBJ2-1	TGTGCCAGCTCACCACAGCGGGAGGGAAATGAGCAGTTCTTC	CASSPQREGNEQFF
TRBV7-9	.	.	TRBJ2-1	TGTGCCAGCAGCCACCACAAGCAAAACAATGAGCAGTTCTTC	CASSHHKQNNEQFF
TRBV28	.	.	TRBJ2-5	TGTGCCAGCAGTTCTCTTGGTCAATGGGGAGAGACCCAGTACTTC	CASSSLGQWGETQYF
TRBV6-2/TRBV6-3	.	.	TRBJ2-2	TGTGCCAGCACGGTGGGCCAGAACACCGGGGAGCTGTTTTTT	CASTVGQNTGELFF
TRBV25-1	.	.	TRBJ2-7	TGTGCCAGCAGTCGAGGCAGCGGCTACGAGCAGTACTTC	CASSRGSGYEQYF
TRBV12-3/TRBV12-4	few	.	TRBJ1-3	TGTGCCAGCAGTTTCACAGGGAGTGGCTCGAACACCATATATTTT	CASSFTGSGSNTIYF
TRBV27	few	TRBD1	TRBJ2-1	TGTGCCAGCAGTTTTCCGGCAGGGGGCAAGGACAATGAGCAGTTCTTC	CASSFPAGGKDNEQFF
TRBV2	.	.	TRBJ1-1	TGTGCCAGCAGTGCGGGGGGGCGCGTTACTGAAGCTTTCTTT	CASSAGGRVTEAFF
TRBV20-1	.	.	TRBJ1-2	TGCAGTGCTAGAGATATCGGACCTTCTAACTATGGCTACACCTTC	CSARDIGPSNYGYTF
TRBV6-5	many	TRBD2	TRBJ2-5	TGTGCCAGCACCCAACGCCCGGGAGGCGACCAGTACTTC	CASTQRPGGDQYF
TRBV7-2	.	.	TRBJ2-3	TGTGCCAGCCACCCGGGACTCATAACAGATACGCAGTATTTT	CASHPGLITDTQYF
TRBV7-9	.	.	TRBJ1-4	TGTGCCAGCAGCTTAGATCCTAATGAAAAACTGTTTTTT	CASSLDPNEKLFF
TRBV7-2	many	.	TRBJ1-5	TGTGCCAGCAGCTTAGATCTGAATCAGCCCCAGCATTTT	CASSLDLNQPQHF
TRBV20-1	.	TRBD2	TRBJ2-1	TGCAGTGCTAGGCTAGCGGGAGGCTCCTACAATGAGCAGTTCTTC	CSARLAGGSYNEQFF
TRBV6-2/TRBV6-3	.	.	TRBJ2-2	TGTGCCATACGGCCAGATAGGGGACCTCACACCGGGGAGCTGTTTTTT	CAIRPDRGPHTGELFF
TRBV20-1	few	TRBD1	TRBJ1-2	TGCAGTGCTAGCATTGACAGGGCCTATGGCTACACCTTC	CSASIDRAYGYTF
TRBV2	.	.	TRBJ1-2	TGTGCCAGCAGCGGGGACCTTCTCAACTATGGCTACACCTTC	CASSGDLLNYGYTF
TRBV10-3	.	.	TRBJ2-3	TGTGCCATCAGGGCCAACCCGGGACTGACCCCGTCTAGCACAGATACGCAGTATTTT	CAIRANPGLTPSSTDTQYF
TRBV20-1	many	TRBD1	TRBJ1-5	TGCAGTGCTAGAGACAGGGGGCTAGATCAGCCCCAGCATTTT	CSARDRGLDQPQHF
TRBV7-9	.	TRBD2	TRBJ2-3	TGTGCCAGCAGCAAAGTAGCGGGAGGAAGCACAGATACGCAGTATTTT	CASSKVAGGSTDTQYF
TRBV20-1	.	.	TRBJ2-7	TGCAGTGCTAGCTCACAGGGCGTCGAGCAGTACTTC	CSASSQGVEQYF
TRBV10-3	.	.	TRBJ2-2	TGTGCCATCAGTGTGGGGCATGACACCGGGGAGCTGTTTTTT	CAISVGHDTGELFF
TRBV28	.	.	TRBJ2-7	TGTGCCAGCAGGAGGGGTCGGCAGAAGTCCTACGAGCAGTACTTC	CASRRGRQKSYEQYF
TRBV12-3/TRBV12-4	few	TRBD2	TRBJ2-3	TGTGCCAGCACCCCCGGGACTAGCGGGAGCGGGCAGTATTTT	CASTPGTSGSGQYF
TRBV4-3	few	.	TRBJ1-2	TGCGCCAGCAGCCAAGAGGGCGAGGGCCCCTATGGCTACACCTTC	CASSQEGEGPYGYTF
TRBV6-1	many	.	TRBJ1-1	TGTGCCAGCAGTGACTATGAGAAAGCTGAAGCTTTCTTT	CASSDYEKAEAFF
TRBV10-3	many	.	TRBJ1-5	TGTGCCATCAGTACGTCTAGGGGGGGGTCAGGCGTCAATCAGCCCCAGCATTTT	CAISTSRGGSGVNQPQHF